Presented here are 14 T cell receptor beta chains from one specimen sequenced in a study of STAT5B mutations in CD4+ large granular lymphocyte leukemia. The data were produced by immunoSEQ multiplex PCR, yet TCRdb's version contains in-frame clones alone and is incomplete. The table includes under 55,000 clones, about 86% detected once. Sequenced: CD4+ T cells from blood buffy coats. These TCRs come from a human donor in good health.

The chain recombines TRBV6-5 with TRBJ2-7, with TRBD1 matching over 10 bases. This CDR3 is 14 amino acids long. J was trimmed by 4 bases and V by 5 bases; bases with no gene match: 5. Germline assignment: CDR1 MNHEY and CDR2 SVGAGI. The CDR3: CASSHDRGRYEQYF. The DNA of the CDR3 is TGTGCCAGCAGTCACGACAGGGGGCGGTACGAGCAGTACTTC.

This clone has a single count. The chain links TRBV9 to TRBJ1-3; possibly TRBD1 for D (5 bases). V was trimmed by 4 bases and J by 7 bases, leaving 15 bases between them. There are 14 residues in the CDR3. The germline V gene has CDR1 SGDLS and CDR2 YYNGEE. The CDR3 is CASSSGTGFNTIYF. The CDR3, as DNA: TGTGCCAGCAGCTCCGGGACCGGTTTTAACACCATATATTTT. Full variable domain (rest looked up from reference TRBV9 and TRBJ1-3): DSGVTQTPKHLITATGQRVTLRCSPRSGDLSVYWYQQSLDQGLQFLIQYYNGEERAKGNILERFSAQQFPDLHSELNLSSLELGDSALYFCASSSGTGFNTIYFGEGSWLTVV.

This rearrangement joins TRBV18 to TRBJ1-1, with no clear D. Germline V gene lookup returns CDR1 KGHSH and CDR2 LQKENI. V was cut by 5 bases and J by 0 bases, with 10 bases left in between. The CDR3 is 14 amino acids. CDR3 region: CASSMGRMNTEAFF. The DNA for the CDR3 is TGTGCCAGCTCAATGGGCCGCATGAACACTGAAGCTTTCTTT.

V usage is TRBV5-8 and J usage is TRBJ1-2; D might be TRBD1 (5 bases). Germline V gives CDR1 SGHTS, CDR2 YDEGEE. V was clipped by 4 bases and J by 3 bases, with 16 bases between them. This CDR3 region has 15 residues. The CDR3 DNA reads TGTGCCAGCAGCCGGGACCGCTCAGATGACTATGGCTACACCTTC. This translates into CASSRDRSDDYGYTF.

V gene TRBV4-3 combines with J gene TRBJ1-2, with D unclear. There are 15 residues in the CDR3. Trimming removed 1 base from V and 7 bases from J, with 16 bases in between. Germline values: CDR1 LGHNA, CDR2 YSLEER. The CDR3 is CASSQGVRSLAGYTF. The CDR3, as DNA: TGCGCCAGCAGCCAAGGAGTTAGGTCTCTCGCTGGCTACACCTTC.

The V and J genes are TRBV5-6 and TRBJ2-3; D perhaps matches TRBD1 (6 bases). V was shortened by 5 bases and J by 0 bases, with 13 bases between the two germline ends. Germline CDR1 is SGHDT and CDR2 is YYEEEE. CDR3 length: 15 residues. This CDR3 is CASRPLGGSTDTQYF. CDR3 nucleotides: TGTGCCAGCAGGCCATTAGGGGGTAGCACAGATACGCAGTATTTT. Drawing the rest from reference TRBV5-6 and TRBJ2-3, the complete variable domain is DAGVTQSPTHLIKTRGQQVTLRCSPKSGHDTVSWYQQALGQGPQFIFQYYEEEERQRGNFPDRFSGHQFPNYSSELNVNALLLGDSALYLCASRPLGGSTDTQYFGPGTRLTVL.

This clone was counted a single time. V and J are TRBV15 and TRBJ2-7; D is possibly TRBD2 (6 bases). The CDR3 spans 14 residues. Germline assignment: CDR1 LNHNV and CDR2 YYDKDF (reference sequence). V was trimmed by 5 bases and J by 1 base, leaving 12 bases between them. The CDR3, as DNA: TGTGCCACCAGCTTCAAGACTAGTTCCTACGAGCAGTACTTC. As protein: CATSFKTSSYEQYF.

The chain is built from TRBV15 and TRBJ1-2; weak D call: TRBD1 (5 bases). In germline, CDR1 is LNHNV, CDR2 YYDKDF (reference sequence). V was cut by 0 bases and J by 6 bases, with 17 bases left in between. This CDR3 has 16 residues. The CDR3 nucleotides are TGTGCCACCAGCAGAGATCGTACAGTGGGGCGGGATGGCTACACCTTC. The encoded protein is CATSRDRTVGRDGYTF. Variable domain in full (rest from reference TRBV15 and TRBJ1-2): DAMVIQNPRYQVTQFGKPVTLSCSQTLNHNVMYWYQQKSSQAPKLLFHYYDKDFNNEADTPDNFQSRRPNTSFCFLDIRSPGLGDTAMYLCATSRDRTVGRDGYTFGSGTRLTVV.

This clone was seen a handful of times. The chain couples TRBV19 to TRBJ1-1, with D perhaps matching TRBD1 (5 bases). V lost 5 bases, J lost 1 base, and 11 bases lay in between. Germline CDR1 is LNHDA and CDR2 is SQIVND (reference sequence). The CDR3 covers 14 residues. As DNA, the CDR3 is TGTGCCAGTAGTTTGACCGGGACGAACACTGAAGCTTTCTTT. Its protein product is CASSLTGTNTEAFF.

This rearrangement joins TRBV2 to TRBJ1-2, with D uncertain. In germline, CDR1 is SNHLY, CDR2 FYNNEI. CDR3 size: 11 residues. The V end was cut by 7 bases, the J end by 3 bases, with 6 bases between. The CDR3 sequence: CASKEYYGYTF. In DNA form, the CDR3 reads TGTGCCAGCAAAGAGTACTATGGCTACACCTTC. Based on the CDR3 plus reference TRBV2 and TRBJ1-2, the full variable domain is EPEVTQTPSHQVTQMGQEVILRCVPISNHLYFYWYRQILGQKVEFLVSFYNNEISEKSEIFDDQFSVERPDGSNFTLKIRSTKLEDSAMYFCASKEYYGYTFGSGTRLTVV.

The chain links TRBV19 to TRBJ2-3; no firm D call. This CDR3 is 13 amino acids long. V shed 8 bases and J shed 2 bases, with 11 bases lying between them. Germline V lookup: CDR1 LNHDA, CDR2 SQIVND (reference sequence). CDR3 sequence reads: CASGWSFTDTQYF. The CDR3 bases are TGTGCCAGTGGATGGTCCTTCACAGATACGCAGTATTTT. Complete variable domain (other parts from reference TRBV19 and TRBJ2-3): DGGITQSPKYLFRKEGQNVTLSCEQNLNHDAMYWYRQDPGQGLRLIYYSQIVNDFQKGDIAEGYSVSREKKESFPLTVTSAQKNPTAFYLCASGWSFTDTQYFGPGTRLTVL.

This rearrangement joins TRBV19 to TRBJ1-1, with TRBD1 identical over 7 bases. Unmatched junction bases numbered 5, after V lost 3 bases and J lost 1 base. The length of the CDR3 is 15 residues. The germline V gene has CDR1 LNHDA and CDR2 SQIVND (reference sequence). The CDR3 DNA reads TGTGCCAGTAGTATCTACGGGACAGCGAACACTGAAGCTTTCTTT. Protein product: CASSIYGTANTEAFF.

The rearrangement uses TRBV30 and TRBJ2-7; D gene unclear. Germline CDR1 and CDR2: GTSNPN and SVGIG (reference sequence). This CDR3 is 13 amino acids long. With 4 bases removed from V and 2 bases from J, the gap between germline ends came to 12 bases. The CDR3 DNA follows: TGTGCCTGGATGGCTCAGCGCCCCTACGAGCAGTACTTC. Encoded protein: CAWMAQRPYEQYF.

This rearrangement joins TRBV20-1 to TRBJ1-2, with no clear D. The CDR3 runs 11 residues. Between the trimmed V and J ends, which lost 1 base and 7 bases, there was a span of 7 bases. CDR1 is DFQATT, CDR2 SNEGSKA, per germline (reference sequence). CDR3 sequence: CSARGETGYTF. Written as DNA, the CDR3 is TGCAGTGCTAGAGGCGAGACTGGCTACACCTTC.